This TCR beta chain was profiled in a study of blood T cell repertoires in COVID-19. Study overall: Acute and convalescent COVID-19 samples came from the United States, Italy and Spain.

The protocol was immunoSEQ multiplex PCR, while the TCRdb copy is restricted to in-frame clones and leaves out a portion. The repertoire has about 190,000 clones, 85% to 90% of them found once; the top ten carry 0.6% to 0.8%. The V gene end was trimmed by 1 base and the J gene end by 0 bases; junction bases not matched to a gene: 0. CDR3 length: 16 residues. In germline, CDR1 is LGHDT, CDR2 YNNKEL (reference sequence). The rearrangement joins TRBV3-1 (or the pseudogene TRBV3-2) to TRBJ1-3; 10 bases agree with TRBD1. This receptor was obtained from a man in his forties or fifties with acute or convalescent COVID-19. The sample consisted of peripheral blood. The chain's CDR3 is CASSQGTGGSGNTIYF. DNA for the CDR3: TGTGCCAGCAGCCAAGGGACAGGGGGCTCTGGAAACACCATATATTTT.